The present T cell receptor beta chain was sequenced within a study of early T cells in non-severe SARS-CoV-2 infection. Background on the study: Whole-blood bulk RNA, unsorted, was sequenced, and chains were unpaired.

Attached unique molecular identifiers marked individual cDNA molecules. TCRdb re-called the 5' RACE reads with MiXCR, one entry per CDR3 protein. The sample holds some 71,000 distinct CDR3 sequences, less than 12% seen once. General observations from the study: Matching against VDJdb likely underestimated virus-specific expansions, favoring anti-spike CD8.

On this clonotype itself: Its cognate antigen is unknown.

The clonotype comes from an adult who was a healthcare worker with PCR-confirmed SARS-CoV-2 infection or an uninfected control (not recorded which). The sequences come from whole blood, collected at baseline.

CDR3 sequence reads: CASSRSGHSYEQYF. In DNA, the CDR3 is TGTGCCAGCTCTAGGAGCGGACACTCCTACGAGCAGTACTTC. V is TRBV5-5 and J is TRBJ2-7; D is perhaps TRBD1 or TRBD2 (5 bases each). Germline V gene sequence: CDR1 SGHKS, CDR2 YYEKEE (reference sequence). V was clipped by 7 bases and J by 0 bases, with 14 bases between them. This CDR3 contains 14 residues.